This TCR beta chain was retrieved from a study of early stage breast cancer tumors. This CDR3 region has 14 residues. The V and J ends lost 3 bases and 6 bases, in that order; junction bases with no gene match: 6. Germline V gene sequence: CDR1 KGHSH, CDR2 LQKENI. Generated by immunoSEQ multiplex PCR, the TCRdb table keeps only in-frame clones and is missing some. The sample records tens of thousands of clones, around 70% being singletons. This receptor was obtained from a person between 50 and 60 years old with breast cancer. The specimen sequenced was blood. The chain joins TRBV18 to TRBJ2-7; TRBD1 aligns across 9 bases. The CDR3 DNA reads TGTGCCAGCTCACCCGGACAGGGGCCCGCCGAGCAGTACTTC. It translates to CASSPGQGPAEQYF.